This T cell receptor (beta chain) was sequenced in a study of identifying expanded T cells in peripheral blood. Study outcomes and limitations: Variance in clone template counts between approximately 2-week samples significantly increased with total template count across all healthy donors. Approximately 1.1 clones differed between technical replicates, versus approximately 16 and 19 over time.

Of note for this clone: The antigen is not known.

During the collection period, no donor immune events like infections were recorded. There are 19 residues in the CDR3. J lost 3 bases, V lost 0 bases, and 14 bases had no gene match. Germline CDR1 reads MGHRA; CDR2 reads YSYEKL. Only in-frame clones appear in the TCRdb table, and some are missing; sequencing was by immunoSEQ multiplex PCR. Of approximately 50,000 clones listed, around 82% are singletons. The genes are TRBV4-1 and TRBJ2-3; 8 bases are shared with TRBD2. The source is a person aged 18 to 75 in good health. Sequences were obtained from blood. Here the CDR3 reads CASSQELQAGVGNTDTQYF. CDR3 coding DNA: TGCGCCAGCAGCCAAGAGTTGCAAGCGGGGGTCGGTAATACAGATACGCAGTATTTT.